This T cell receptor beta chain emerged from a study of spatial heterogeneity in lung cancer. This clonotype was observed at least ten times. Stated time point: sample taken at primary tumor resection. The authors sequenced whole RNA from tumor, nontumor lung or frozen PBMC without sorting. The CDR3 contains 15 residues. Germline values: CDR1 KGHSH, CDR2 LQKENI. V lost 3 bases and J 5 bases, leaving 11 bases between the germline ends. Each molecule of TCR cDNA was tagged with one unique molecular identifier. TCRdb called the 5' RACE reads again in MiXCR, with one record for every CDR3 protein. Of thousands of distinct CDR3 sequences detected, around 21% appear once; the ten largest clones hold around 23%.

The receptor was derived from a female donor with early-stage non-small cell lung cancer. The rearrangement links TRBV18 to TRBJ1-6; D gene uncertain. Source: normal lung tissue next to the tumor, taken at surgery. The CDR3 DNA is TGTGCCAGCTCACCGGGTAGGGCTGATAATTCACCCCTCCACTTT. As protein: CASSPGRADNSPLHF.